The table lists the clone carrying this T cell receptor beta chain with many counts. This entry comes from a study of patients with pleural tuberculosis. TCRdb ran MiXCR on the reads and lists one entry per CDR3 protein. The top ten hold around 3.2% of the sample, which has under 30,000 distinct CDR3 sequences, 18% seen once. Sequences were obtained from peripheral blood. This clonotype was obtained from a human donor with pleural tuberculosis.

The CDR3 region is CASSSGQNEKLFF. The CDR3 DNA is TGTGCCAGCTCTTCGGGGCAGAATGAAAAACTGTTTTTT. This chain links TRBV2 with TRBJ1-4; D may be TRBD1 (5 bases). V lost 8 bases and J 5 bases, leaving 12 bases between the germline ends. CDR1 and CDR2 from the germline V gene are SNHLY and FYNNEI. The CDR3 is 13 amino acids.